A selection of T cell receptor beta chains follows, all from one sample in a study of identical twins. TCRdb reprocessed the 5' RACE reads via MiXCR and lists one record per CDR3 protein. The repertoire has about 520,000 distinct CDR3 sequences, about 20% of them found once; the top ten carry 0.91%. In addition, the sample was reused for a study of T cells expressing NK-cell markers.

What was sequenced was CD4+ T cells sorted from blood. These receptors were obtained from a woman under 30 in good health. Each CDR3 is given with its conserved first and last residue. The D gene is left open where the match is weak. For some rows the clone size is stated as once, few or many, or as a class when expanded; others skip it.

J gene,V gene,clone size,D gene,CDR3 protein,CDR3 DNA
TRBJ2-1,TRBV18,few,.,CASSPSRYNEQFF,TGTGCCAGCTCACCATCCAGATACAATGAGCAGTTCTTC
TRBJ1-1,TRBV7-9,.,.,CASSLTTGNTEAFF,TGTGCCAGCAGCTTAACGACAGGAAACACTGAAGCTTTCTTT
TRBJ2-1,TRBV11-3,few,.,CASSSGPGEQFF,TGTGCCAGCAGCTCGGGCCCGGGGGAGCAGTTCTTC
TRBJ1-6,TRBV20-1,few,.,CSARDQAGDLSPLHF,TGCAGTGCTAGAGATCAGGCAGGGGACCTATCACCCCTCCACTTT
TRBJ1-1,TRBV4-2,few,.,CASSQEGVAGSSDAFF,TGTGCCAGCAGCCAAGAGGGCGTCGCGGGGAGCAGTGACGCTTTCTTT
TRBJ2-7,TRBV6-2/TRBV6-3,.,.,CASTTRGYISYEQYF,TGTGCCAGCACGACCCGAGGGTACATATCCTACGAGCAGTACTTC
TRBJ2-7,TRBV20-1,few,.,CSAAKSVGNEQYF,TGCAGTGCCGCAAAGTCAGTCGGGAACGAGCAGTACTTC
TRBJ2-1,TRBV20-1,.,TRBD2,CSARVSGRAINEQFF,TGCAGTGCTAGGGTTAGCGGGAGGGCCATTAATGAGCAGTTCTTC
TRBJ2-1,TRBV7-9,few,TRBD1,CASSLKGAHEQFF,TGTGCCAGCAGCTTAAAGGGGGCGCATGAGCAGTTCTTC
TRBJ1-1,TRBV6-6,few,.,CASSYSGAAFF,TGTGCCAGCAGTTACTCAGGGGCGGCTTTCTTT
TRBJ1-2,TRBV7-6,.,.,CASSRQGSDGYTF,TGTGCCAGCAGTCGGCAGGGGTCAGACGGCTACACCTTC
TRBJ2-5,TRBV30,.,.,CAWSALDGRLETQYF,TGTGCCTGGAGTGCCTTAGACGGGAGATTGGAGACCCAGTACTTC
TRBJ2-7,TRBV6-1,few,TRBD2,CASRQRLAGESHEQYF,TGTGCCAGCAGACAACGACTAGCGGGAGAATCCCACGAGCAGTACTTC
TRBJ2-1,TRBV4-3,few,TRBD2,CASSQSAGDWNEQFF,TGCGCCAGCAGCCAATCGGCGGGAGACTGGAATGAGCAGTTCTTC
TRBJ1-1,TRBV6-1,few,.,CASSQGRSNTEAFF,TGTGCCAGCAGCCAGGGAAGGTCCAACACTGAAGCTTTCTTT
TRBJ2-5,TRBV12-3/TRBV12-4,.,TRBD1,CASRIASGGLETQYF,TGTGCCAGCAGGATCGCCTCAGGGGGTTTGGAGACCCAGTACTTC
TRBJ2-7,TRBV12-3/TRBV12-4,few,.,CASSGPGISSYEQYF,TGTGCCAGCAGTGGCCCCGGGATAAGCTCCTACGAGCAGTACTTC
TRBJ2-1,TRBV5-1,few,.,CASSLEDSYEQFF,TGCGCCAGCAGCCTGGAGGATTCCTATGAGCAGTTCTTC
TRBJ1-2,TRBV29-1,.,.,CSALKDSTVYGYTF,TGCAGCGCACTTAAGGACTCGACAGTCTATGGCTACACCTTC
TRBJ2-1,TRBV7-3,.,TRBD2,CASSLTSGGAGNEQFF,TGTGCCAGCAGCCTGACTAGCGGGGGGGCCGGAAATGAGCAGTTCTTC
TRBJ2-7,TRBV3-1,once,TRBD2,CASSQGAVAGVPEQYF,TGTGCCAGCAGCCAAGGGGCGGTAGCGGGAGTGCCCGAGCAGTACTTC
TRBJ2-1,TRBV5-1,.,TRBD2,CASSLTGTRTYNEQFF,TGCGCCAGCAGCCTTACCGGGACTAGAACCTACAATGAGCAGTTCTTC
TRBJ2-5,TRBV20-1,many,.,CSARGAEETQYF,TGCAGTGCTAGAGGAGCGGAGGAGACCCAGTACTTC
TRBJ1-1,TRBV12-3/TRBV12-4,few,TRBD1,CASSLSAGGTEAFF,TGTGCCAGCAGTTTGAGCGCAGGGGGCACTGAAGCTTTCTTT
TRBJ2-1,TRBV6-5,.,.,CASSYSLPRDTYNEQFF,TGTGCCAGCAGTTACTCGCTACCCCGGGACACCTACAATGAGCAGTTCTTC
TRBJ2-5,TRBV6-2/TRBV6-3,.,.,CASSSWRLGGETQYF,TGTGCCAGCAGTTCGTGGCGGTTGGGAGGAGAGACCCAGTACTTC
TRBJ1-5,TRBV6-1,many,.,CASSRDNYDQPQHF,TGTGCCAGCAGCCGGGACAATTATGATCAACCCCAGCATTTT
TRBJ2-7,TRBV5-1,few,TRBD2,CASSGPGTSTAGEQYF,TGCGCCAGCAGCGGCCCCGGGACTAGCACTGCGGGCGAGCAGTACTTC